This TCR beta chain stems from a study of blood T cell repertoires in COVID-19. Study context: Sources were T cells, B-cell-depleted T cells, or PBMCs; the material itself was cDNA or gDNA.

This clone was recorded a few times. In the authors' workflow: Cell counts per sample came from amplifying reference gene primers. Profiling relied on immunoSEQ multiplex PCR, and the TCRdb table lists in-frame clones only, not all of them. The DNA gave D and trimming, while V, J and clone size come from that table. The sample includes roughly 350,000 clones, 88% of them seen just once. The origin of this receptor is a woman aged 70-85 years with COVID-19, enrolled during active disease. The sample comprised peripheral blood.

CDR3 protein: CASSSRSEAFF. DNA for the CDR3: TGTGCCAGCAGCTCGCGAAGTGAAGCTTTCTTT. The chain is built from TRBV6-5 and TRBJ1-1, with D unclear. Germline CDR1 and CDR2: MNHEY and SVGAGI. The CDR3 has 11 residues. Trimming took 6 bases from V and 7 from J, leaving 9 bases between them.